These T cell receptor beta chains were read from a single sample in a study of T-cell reconstitution after alpha-beta-depleted transplantation in children. TCRdb passed the PCR reads through MiXCR, listing each CDR3 protein once. The sample holds 600,000 to 800,000 distinct CDR3 sequences; about an eighth are singletons and the top ten take 0.65% to 0.9%. The sequenced sample was PBMCs, obtained before TCRalphabeta/CD19-depleted stem cell transplant. Receptors originate from a girl aged 2-10 years with congenital amegakaryocytic thrombocytopenia, due to receive a stem cell transplant. The conserved cysteine and the conserved F or W are not part of the CDR3 here.

V gene,J gene,CDR3 protein
TRBV2,TRBJ2-5,ASSPGIDHQETQY
TRBV12-3/TRBV12-4,TRBJ1-6,ASSLFKSRILH
TRBV20-1,TRBJ2-1,SANKQF
TRBV4-1,TRBJ2-3,ASSIQTSGIADTQY
TRBV5-1,TRBJ2-1,ASSLSMGSYNEQF
TRBV7-6,TRBJ2-3,ASSHLTSGTYTDTQY
TRBV21-1,TRBJ2-1,ASSGGGPKWESSDPNEQF
TRBV12-5,TRBJ2-1,ASGPTSGTSYNEQF
TRBV11-2,TRBJ2-1,ASSLLLRSLSGEQF
TRBV3-1,TRBJ2-1,ASSQDRLAGNEQF
TRBV12-3/TRBV12-4,TRBJ2-7,ASSLARPAKQY
TRBV5-1,TRBJ2-5,ASSYEETQY
TRBV19,TRBJ2-1,ASSPFASGREF
TRBV30,TRBJ1-2,AWSRDSDYGYT
TRBV6-1,TRBJ1-1,ASSRDNVNTEAF
TRBV28,TRBJ2-2,ASSEQGELF
TRBV5-1,TRBJ2-1,ASSPGLDINEQF
TRBV12-3/TRBV12-4,TRBJ2-7,ASSLRAGVRTDEQY
TRBV20-1,TRBJ2-5,SADPGEETQY
TRBV3-1,TRBJ1-1,ASSPTGIVAF
TRBV11-2,TRBJ2-1,ASSSTGAGVFWGEQF
TRBV20-1,TRBJ1-5,SARDPKAYSNQPQH
TRBV20-1,TRBJ1-5,SATTLDREYFQPQH
TRBV7-9,TRBJ2-5,ASSQGTHQETQY
TRBV28,TRBJ2-5,ASSFGGDGETQY
TRBV20-1,TRBJ1-1,SAKVGTEAF
TRBV20-1,TRBJ1-2,SAFDPSYGYT
TRBV7-6,TRBJ1-3,ASSPRDPGSGNTIY
TRBV20-1,TRBJ2-4,NARGRPYENIQY
TRBV29-1,TRBJ2-7,SVLIAPGQGKHEQY
TRBV30,TRBJ2-3,ALTTRVDTQY
TRBV29-1,TRBJ1-4,SVSKTGGNEKLF
TRBV5-1,TRBJ2-2,ASSLAVLENTGELF
TRBV12-3/TRBV12-4,TRBJ1-5,ASSIRLGSNQPQH
TRBV7-9,TRBJ1-2,ASSTSPIGYT
TRBV10-3,TRBJ1-1,ATGERQNTEAF
TRBV12-3/TRBV12-4,TRBJ2-5,ASSLGGLETQY
TRBV11-2,TRBJ2-3,ASSFSVGTDTRY
TRBV6-6,TRBJ1-5,ASSRGEAQH
TRBV7-9,TRBJ1-1,ASSLEGPGATEAF
TRBV5-1,TRBJ2-7,ASSPLAGEFYEQY
TRBV29-1,TRBJ2-3,SVVRGLDTQY
TRBV10-3,TRBJ1-5,ATREETASGQPQH
TRBV12-3/TRBV12-4,TRBJ2-7,ASSRPPEQY
TRBV30,TRBJ1-2,AWSGLNAGYGYT
TRBV20-1,TRBJ2-1,SALKKNYNEQF
TRBV29-1,TRBJ2-7,SVESSGSLNEQY
TRBV7-8,TRBJ2-5,ASSLDVLRETQY
TRBV19,TRBJ1-1,ASSFNDRGFNTEAF
TRBV15,TRBJ1-4,ATSSSRALDEKLF
TRBV4-1,TRBJ2-1,ASSQPIGGISSYNEQF
TRBV20-1,TRBJ2-5,SARTSGQETQY
TRBV12-3/TRBV12-4,TRBJ2-3,ASSFQSRATDTQY
TRBV10-1,TRBJ2-7,ASSASVYEQY
TRBV6-5,TRBJ2-7,ASSYTQLSFYEQY
TRBV5-1,TRBJ2-1,ASSFRTGWNEQF
TRBV20-1,TRBJ2-3,SARASGSIGTDTQY
TRBV5-1,TRBJ1-5,ASSAGMGGNQPQH
TRBV5-1,TRBJ1-2,ASSTEGVPGYGYT
TRBV11-2,TRBJ2-1,ASSLDLNDEQF